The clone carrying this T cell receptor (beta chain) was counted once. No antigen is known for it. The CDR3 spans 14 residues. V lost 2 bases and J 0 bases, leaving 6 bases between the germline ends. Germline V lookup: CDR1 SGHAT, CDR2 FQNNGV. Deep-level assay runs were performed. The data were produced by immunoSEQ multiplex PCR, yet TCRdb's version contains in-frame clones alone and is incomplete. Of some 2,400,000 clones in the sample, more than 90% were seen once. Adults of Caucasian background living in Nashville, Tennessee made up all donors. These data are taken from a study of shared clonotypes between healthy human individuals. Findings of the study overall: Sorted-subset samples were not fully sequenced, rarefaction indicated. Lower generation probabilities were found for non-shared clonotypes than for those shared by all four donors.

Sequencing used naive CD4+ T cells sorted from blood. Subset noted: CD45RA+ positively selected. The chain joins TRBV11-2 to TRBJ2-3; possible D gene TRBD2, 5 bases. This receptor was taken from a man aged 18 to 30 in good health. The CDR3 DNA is TGTGCCAGCAGCTTAAGCGGTAGCACAGATACGCAGTATTTT. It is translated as CASSLSGSTDTQYF.